This entry describes one T cell receptor beta chain. These data originate in a study of T cell changes during pregnancy in multiple sclerosis. The length of the CDR3 is 14 residues. The germline V gene encodes CDR1 SEHNR and CDR2 FQNEAQ (reference sequence). J lost 5 bases, V lost 3 bases, and 2 bases had no gene match. Assay used: immunoSEQ multiplex PCR; TCRdb lists only in-frame clones, some missing. Of 50,000 to 65,000 clones in the sample, 96% were seen once. This TCR derives from a female donor with multiple sclerosis, enrolled in a pregnancy study. Sequencing used CD8+ T cells from peripheral blood mononuclear cells, obtained after pregnancy. The J gene is TRBJ2-1, the V gene TRBV7-9; 9 bases agree with TRBD1. CDR3 sequence: CASSLTGGDNEQFF. As DNA, the CDR3 is TGTGCCAGCAGCTTGACAGGGGGGGACAATGAGCAGTTCTTC.